This TCR beta chain was observed in a study of type 1 and type 2 diabetes patients. Study-wide context: Participants included type 1 and type 2 diabetes patients plus nondiabetic controls. CD4+ or CD8+ T cells were positively selected from PBMCs with microbeads.

This CDR3 comprises 13 residues. V was trimmed by 3 bases and J by 6 bases, leaving 11 bases between them. Germline V gene data show CDR1 as LNHDA and CDR2 as SQIVND (reference sequence). Genomic DNA was the PCR template. A primer set of 30 forward and 13 reverse primers amplified the CDR3. TCRdb reanalysed the multiplex PCR reads using MiXCR and keeps one entry per CDR3 protein. Of more than 250,000 distinct CDR3 sequences in the sample, over 45% are singletons; the top ten hold about an eighth. The V and J genes are TRBV19 and TRBJ1-2; possible D gene TRBD1, 6 bases. This clonotype originated in a man between 18 and 35 years old with type 2 diabetes. Input material: peripheral blood mononuclear cells (PBMCs). The CDR3 DNA reads as TGTGCCAGTAGTATCACAGGGTACAATGGCTACACCTTC. Protein sequence: CASSITGYNGYTF.